This TCR beta chain emerged from a study of response to subunit inactivated influenza vaccine. Overall study findings and caveats: Few new T cells, the authors suggested, are recruited by each seasonal influenza vaccination.

This clonotype came up a few times. As yet, its antigen is unknown. The CDR3 loop spans 13 amino acids. Trimming took 5 bases from V and 5 from J, leaving 10 bases between them. In germline, CDR1 is MNHEY, CDR2 SMNVEV (reference sequence). TCRdb reprocessed the RT-PCR reads with MiXCR, giving one entry per CDR3 protein. The repertoire consists of 450,000 to 700,000 distinct CDR3 sequences, with around 15% occurring once and the leading ten covering around 10%. The sequence was obtained from a man aged 50 or older who received an inactivated influenza vaccine. The starting material was PBMCs from blood, obtained 11 to 12 days after vaccination. The chain employs TRBV27 and TRBJ2-1; tentative D call: TRBD2 (6 bases). The CDR3 loop reads CASSKGLNNEQFF. The CDR3 coding sequence is TGTGCCAGCAGTAAGGGACTGAACAATGAGCAGTTCTTC.